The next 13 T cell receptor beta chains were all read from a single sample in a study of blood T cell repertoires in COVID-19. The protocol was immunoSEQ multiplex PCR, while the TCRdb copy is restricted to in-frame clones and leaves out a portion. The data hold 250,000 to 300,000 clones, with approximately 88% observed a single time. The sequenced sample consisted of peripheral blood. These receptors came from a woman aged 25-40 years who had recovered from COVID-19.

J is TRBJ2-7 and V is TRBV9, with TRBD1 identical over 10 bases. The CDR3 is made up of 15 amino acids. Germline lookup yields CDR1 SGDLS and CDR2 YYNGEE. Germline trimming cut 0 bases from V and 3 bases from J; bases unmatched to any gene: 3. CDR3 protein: CASSVGGTGDYEQYF. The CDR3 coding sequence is TGTGCCAGCAGCGTAGGCGGGACAGGGGACTACGAGCAGTACTTC. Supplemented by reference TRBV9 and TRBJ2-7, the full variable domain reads DSGVTQTPKHLITATGQRVTLRCSPRSGDLSVYWYQQSLDQGLQFLIQYYNGEERAKGNILERFSAQQFPDLHSELNLSSLELGDSALYFCASSVGGTGDYEQYFGPGTRLTVT.

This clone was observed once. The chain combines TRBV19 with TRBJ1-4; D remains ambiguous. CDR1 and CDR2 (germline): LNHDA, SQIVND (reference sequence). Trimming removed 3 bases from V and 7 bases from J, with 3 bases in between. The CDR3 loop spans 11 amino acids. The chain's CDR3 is CASSIREKLFF. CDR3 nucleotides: TGTGCCAGTAGTATTCGTGAAAAACTGTTTTTT.

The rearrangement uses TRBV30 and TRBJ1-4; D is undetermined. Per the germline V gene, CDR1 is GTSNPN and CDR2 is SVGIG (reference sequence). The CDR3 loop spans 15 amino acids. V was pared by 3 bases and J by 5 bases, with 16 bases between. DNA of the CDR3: TGTGCCTGGAGCCCTGGACTGGATTGGAATGAAAAACTGTTTTTT. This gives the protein CAWSPGLDWNEKLFF.

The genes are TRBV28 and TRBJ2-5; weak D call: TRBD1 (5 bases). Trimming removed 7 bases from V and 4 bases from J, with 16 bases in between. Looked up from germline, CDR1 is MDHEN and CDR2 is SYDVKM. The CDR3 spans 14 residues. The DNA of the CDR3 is TGTGCCAGCACTTCGCCAGGGATCTTAGAGACCCAGTACTTC. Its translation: CASTSPGILETQYF.

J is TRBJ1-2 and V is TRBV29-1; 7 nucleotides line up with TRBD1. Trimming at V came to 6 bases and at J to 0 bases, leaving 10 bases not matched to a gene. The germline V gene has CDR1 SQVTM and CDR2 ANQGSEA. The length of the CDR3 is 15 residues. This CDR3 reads CSVERSGGANYGYTF. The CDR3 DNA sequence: TGCAGCGTCGAAAGGTCAGGGGGAGCTAACTATGGCTACACCTTC. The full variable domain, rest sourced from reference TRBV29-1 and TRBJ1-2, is SAVISQKPSRDICQRGTSLTIQCQVDSQVTMMFWYRQQPGQSLTLIATANQGSEATYESGFVIDKFPISRPNLTFSTLTVSNMSPEDSSIYLCSVERSGGANYGYTFGSGTRLTVV.

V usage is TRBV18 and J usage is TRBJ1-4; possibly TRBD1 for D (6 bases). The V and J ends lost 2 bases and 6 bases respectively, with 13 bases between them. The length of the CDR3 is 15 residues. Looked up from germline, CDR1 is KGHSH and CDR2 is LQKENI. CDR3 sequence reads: CASSPSRGADEKLFF. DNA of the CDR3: TGTGCCAGCTCACCATCCAGGGGCGCGGATGAAAAACTGTTTTTT.

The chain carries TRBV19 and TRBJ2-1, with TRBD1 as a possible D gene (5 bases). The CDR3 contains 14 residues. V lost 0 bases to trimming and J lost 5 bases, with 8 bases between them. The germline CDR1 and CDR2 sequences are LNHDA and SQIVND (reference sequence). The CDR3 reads CASSIEQADNEQFF. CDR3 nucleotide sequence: TGTGCCAGTAGTATAGAACAGGCGGACAATGAGCAGTTCTTC.

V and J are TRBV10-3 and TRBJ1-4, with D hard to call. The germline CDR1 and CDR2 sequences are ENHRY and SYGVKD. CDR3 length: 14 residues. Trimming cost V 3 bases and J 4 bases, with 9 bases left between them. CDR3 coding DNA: TGTGCCATCAGTGACGGAGGTTTTAATGAAAAACTGTTTTTT. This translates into CAISDGGFNEKLFF.

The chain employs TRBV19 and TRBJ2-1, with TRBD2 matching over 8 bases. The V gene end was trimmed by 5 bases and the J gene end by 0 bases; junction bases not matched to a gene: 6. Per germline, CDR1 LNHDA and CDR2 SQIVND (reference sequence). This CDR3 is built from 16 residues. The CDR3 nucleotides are TGTGCCAGTAGTCCCCTGCGGGGGGTCTCCTACAATGAGCAGTTCTTC. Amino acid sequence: CASSPLRGVSYNEQFF.

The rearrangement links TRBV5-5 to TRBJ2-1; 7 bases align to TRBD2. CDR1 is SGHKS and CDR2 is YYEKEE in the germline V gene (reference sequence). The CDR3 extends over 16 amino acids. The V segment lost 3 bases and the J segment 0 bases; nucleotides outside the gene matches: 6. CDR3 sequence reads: CASSSREGFSYNEQFF. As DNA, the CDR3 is TGTGCCAGCAGCTCCAGGGAGGGGTTCTCCTACAATGAGCAGTTCTTC. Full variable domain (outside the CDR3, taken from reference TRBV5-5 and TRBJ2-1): DAGVTQSPTHLIKTRGQQVTLRCSPISGHKSVSWYQQVLGQGPQFIFQYYEKEERGRGNFPDRFSARQFPNYSSELNVNALLLGDSALYLCASSSREGFSYNEQFFGPGTRLTVL.

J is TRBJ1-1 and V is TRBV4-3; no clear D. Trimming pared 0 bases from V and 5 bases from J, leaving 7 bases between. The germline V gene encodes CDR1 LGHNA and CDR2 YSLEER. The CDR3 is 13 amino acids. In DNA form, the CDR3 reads TGCGCCAGCAGCCAAGATCCGAGGACTGAAGCTTTCTTT. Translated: CASSQDPRTEAFF.

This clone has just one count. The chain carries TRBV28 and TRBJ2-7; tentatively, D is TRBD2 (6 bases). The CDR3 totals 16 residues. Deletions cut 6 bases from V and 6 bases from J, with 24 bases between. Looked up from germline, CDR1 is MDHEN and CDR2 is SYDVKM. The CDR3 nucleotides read TGTGCCAGCAGCAATGGGGGGACCCCCGGGGTAGGCGAGCAGTACTTC. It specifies CASSNGGTPGVGEQYF. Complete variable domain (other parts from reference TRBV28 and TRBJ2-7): DVKVTQSSRYLVKRTGEKVFLECVQDMDHENMFWYRQDPGLGLRLIYFSYDVKMKEKGDIPEGYSVSREKKERFSLILESASTNQTSMYLCASSNGGTPGVGEQYFGPGTRLTVT.

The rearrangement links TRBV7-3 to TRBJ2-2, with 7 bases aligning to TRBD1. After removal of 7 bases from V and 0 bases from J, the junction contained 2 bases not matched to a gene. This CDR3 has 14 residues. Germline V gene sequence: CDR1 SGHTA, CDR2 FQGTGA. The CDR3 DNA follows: TGTGCCAGCATGGGACAGCCGAACACCGGGGAGCTGTTTTTT. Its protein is CASMGQPNTGELFF. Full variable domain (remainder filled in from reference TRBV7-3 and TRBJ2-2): GAGVSQTPSNKVTEKGKYVELRCDPISGHTALYWYRQSLGQGPEFLIYFQGTGAADDSGLPNDRFFAVRPEGSVSTLKIQRTERGDSAVYLCASMGQPNTGELFFGEGSRLTVL.